The clone carrying this T cell receptor beta chain was counted a single time. The protocol was immunoSEQ multiplex PCR, while the TCRdb copy is restricted to in-frame clones and leaves out a portion. This table has 99,000 or so clones, roughly 90% appearing once. The CDR3 is 11 residues long. The germline V and J ends were trimmed by 2 bases and 12 bases, with 8 bases remaining between them. These data originate in a study of T cell responses to AZD1222 COVID-19 vaccine. The sequencing used peripheral blood, collected on day 0 of AZD1222 vaccination. This chain joins TRBV12-3 or TRBV12-4 and TRBJ2-1, with D possibly matching TRBD2 (6 bases). The TCR originated in an adult in good health. CDR3 amino acids: CASSLLATQFF. The DNA of the CDR3 is TGTGCCAGCAGTTTACTAGCGACGCAGTTCTTC.